This TCR beta chain was recorded in a study of blood T cell repertoires in COVID-19. Some clones are missing from TCRdb's copy, which holds only in-frame ones; the method was immunoSEQ multiplex PCR. This table has about 160,000 clones, under 90% appearing once. The TCR sequence derives from a woman older than 75 with active or convalescent COVID-19. Sequencing was performed on peripheral blood.

Written as DNA, the CDR3 is TGTGCCAGCAGGGGGGGTAATGAAAAACTGTTTTTT. Translated: CASRGGNEKLFF. J is TRBJ1-4 and V is TRBV28; D is possibly TRBD1 (5 bases). CDR1 MDHEN and CDR2 SYDVKM come from the germline V gene. V was cut by 6 bases and J by 4 bases, with 6 bases left in between. The CDR3 contains 12 residues.